Listed here are 18 T cell receptor beta chains from one sample, sequenced in a study of blood T cell repertoires in COVID-19. Only in-frame clones appear in the TCRdb table, and some are missing; sequencing was by immunoSEQ multiplex PCR. The sample contains fewer than 150,000 clones, around four fifths of which appear only once. The sequencing input was peripheral blood. The receptor source for this set is a human donor in a cohort sampled during active COVID-19.

The sample holds a few counts of this clone. The CDR3 nucleotides read TGTGCCAGCAGCGTCACCGGGACACGCTCCTACGAGCAGTACTTC. Amino acids: CASSVTGTRSYEQYF. This chain connects TRBV5-4 to TRBJ2-7, with D possibly being TRBD1 (6 bases). Trimming took off 4 bases at V and 0 bases at J, with 14 bases between the two ends. The CDR3 has 15 amino acids. Germline V gives CDR1 SGHNT, CDR2 YYREEE (reference sequence).

V and J are TRBV18 and TRBJ2-3, with D perhaps matching TRBD2 (6 bases). There are 14 residues in the CDR3. The V and J ends lost 0 bases and 3 bases respectively, with 7 bases between them. Germline CDR1 reads KGHSH; CDR2 reads LQKENI. As DNA, the CDR3 is TGTGCCAGCTCACCACCTGGGGGGACAGATACGCAGTATTTT. Translated, it gives CASSPPGGTDTQYF.

The rearrangement joins TRBV18 to TRBJ2-6, with a weak D call TRBD2 (6 bases). Trimming took off 2 bases at V and 0 bases at J, with 14 bases between the two ends. Germline V gene lookup returns CDR1 KGHSH and CDR2 LQKENI. The CDR3 is made up of 18 amino acids. The CDR3 reads CASSPVPGGSSGANVLTF. The CDR3 nucleotides are TGTGCCAGCTCACCAGTCCCCGGAGGGTCCTCTGGGGCCAACGTCCTGACTTTC.

This clone was seen only a few times. This chain links TRBV25-1 with TRBJ1-2; a possible D gene is TRBD1 (6 bases). The CDR3 is made up of 12 amino acids. V lost 4 bases to trimming and J lost 8 bases, with 11 bases between them. Germline-derived CDR1 and CDR2 are MGHDK and SYGVNS. CDR3 protein: CASSAQGRGYTF. The CDR3 DNA is TGTGCCAGCAGTGCACAGGGACGGGGCTACACCTTC.

This clone was seen a handful of times. The chain links TRBV29-1 to TRBJ2-1, with 8 bases lining up with TRBD1. Per the germline V gene, CDR1 is SQVTM and CDR2 is ANQGSEA. The CDR3 extends over 13 amino acids. J was trimmed by 14 bases and V by 4 bases; bases with no gene match: 13. This CDR3 is CSVGPGQETEKFF. The CDR3 DNA reads TGCAGCGTTGGGCCGGGACAGGAGACCGAGAAGTTCTTC.

The CDR3 sequence: CASSRRQRPDEKLFF. The DNA for the CDR3 is TGTGCCAGTAGTAGGAGACAGAGACCGGATGAAAAACTGTTTTTT. The chain recombines TRBV19 with TRBJ1-4, with a possible D match to TRBD1 (5 bases). Per the germline V gene, CDR1 is LNHDA and CDR2 is SQIVND (reference sequence). Trimming cost V 4 bases and J 6 bases, with 15 bases left between them. The CDR3 is 15 amino acids.

V is TRBV6-4 and J is TRBJ2-1; 12 bases fit TRBD1. The CDR3 length is 16 residues. Per germline, CDR1 MRHNA and CDR2 SNTAGT. V lost 7 bases and J lost 4; bases outside the gene matches: 8. CDR3 amino acids: CASMGQGADRYNEQFF. CDR3 DNA: TGTGCCAGCATGGGACAGGGGGCGGATCGATACAATGAGCAGTTCTTC.

The chain carries TRBV10-3 and TRBJ1-2; no firm D call. The germline CDR1 and CDR2 sequences are ENHRY and SYGVKD. V was trimmed by 3 bases and J by 8 bases, leaving 16 bases between them. This CDR3 has 14 residues. The CDR3 DNA is TGTGCCATCAGTGACCCGGGGAGGGAAGAAGGCTACACCTTC. Translating gives CAISDPGREEGYTF.

This chain uses TRBV5-6 with TRBJ1-2, with 7 bases lining up with TRBD1. Germline values: CDR1 SGHDT, CDR2 YYEEEE. CDR3 size: 13 residues. With V trimmed by 6 bases and J by 8 bases, 10 bases remained unmatched. CDR3 sequence reads: CASKKNRGGGYTF. The DNA for the CDR3 is TGTGCCAGCAAGAAGAACAGGGGTGGCGGCTACACCTTC.

The chain carries TRBV12-5 and TRBJ1-4; 8 positions agree with TRBD1. The CDR3 runs 14 residues. Germline values: CDR1 LGHNT, CDR2 FRNRAP. The ends lost 6 bases at V and 3 bases at J; junction bases unmatched: 3. The CDR3 DNA is TGTGCTAGTGGCCGACAGGGGTCTAATGAAAAACTGTTTTTT. Its translation is CASGRQGSNEKLFF.

This sequence joins TRBV5-4 and TRBJ1-2, with D possibly being TRBD1 (6 bases). The CDR3 extends over 14 amino acids. CDR1 SGHNT and CDR2 YYREEE come from the germline V gene (reference sequence). Trimming shortened V by 2 bases and J by 3 bases, and 11 bases separated the two germline ends. CDR3 protein: CASSLGGRDYGYTF. Here the CDR3 DNA reads TGTGCCAGCAGCTTAGGGGGTCGGGACTATGGCTACACCTTC.

The rearrangement joins TRBV6-5 to TRBJ2-7; weak D call: TRBD2 (6 bases). The CDR3 covers 13 residues. Looked up from germline, CDR1 is MNHEY and CDR2 is SVGAGI. The V end lost 6 bases, the J end lost 4 bases, and 13 bases lay between the germline ends. The CDR3 DNA follows: TGTGCCAGCAGCGAGACTAGGTTGTACGAGCAGTACTTC. It codes for CASSETRLYEQYF.

This chain joins TRBV5-1 and TRBJ2-7; D is perhaps TRBD2 (7 bases). Germline-derived CDR1 and CDR2 are SGHRS and YFSETQ. Trimming removed 4 bases from V and 6 bases from J, with 17 bases in between. The CDR3 is 14 amino acids. The DNA for the CDR3 is TGCGCCAGCAGCACGGAGGGGGGGGCCCTCGAGCAGTACTTC. Its protein product is CASSTEGGALEQYF.

The chain combines TRBV5-1 with TRBJ2-1; TRBD1 matches 9 bases. The CDR3 has 17 amino acids. V was clipped by 0 bases and J by 9 bases; unmatched bases: 13. Germline loops: CDR1 SGHRS, CDR2 YFSETQ. The CDR3 here is CASSLGEVTGGGGEQFF. As DNA, the CDR3 is TGCGCCAGCAGCTTGGGCGAGGTGACAGGGGGTGGTGGTGAGCAGTTCTTC.

This clone has only one observation. Different DNA sequences within this sample yield the same CDR3. V usage is TRBV19 and J usage is TRBJ2-1; 13 positions match TRBD2. Trimming at V came to 5 bases and at J to 9 bases, leaving 13 bases not matched to a gene. The germline CDR1 and CDR2 sequences are LNHDA and SQIVND (reference sequence). This CDR3 is 17 amino acids long. The CDR3 loop is CASSLRLAGGRGSEQFF. Written as DNA, the CDR3 is TGTGCCAGTAGTTTGAGACTAGCGGGGGGTCGGGGCAGTGAGCAGTTCTTC.

This chain connects TRBV10-3 to TRBJ2-5; D not resolved. The CDR3 covers 16 residues. With 0 bases removed from V and 1 base from J, the gap between germline ends came to 12 bases. The germline gives CDR1 ENHRY, CDR2 SYGVKD. The CDR3 loop is CAISESMQVRQETQYF. CDR3 coding DNA: TGTGCCATCAGTGAGTCGATGCAGGTACGCCAAGAGACCCAGTACTTC.

V usage is TRBV6-1 and J usage is TRBJ2-4; D is unclear. This CDR3 spans 16 amino acids. V lost 2 bases, J lost 0 bases, and 11 bases lay in between. Germline lookup yields CDR1 MNHNS and CDR2 SASEGT. CDR3 DNA sequence: TGTGCCAGCAGTGAAATGGCTGTGCTAGCCAAAAACATTCAGTACTTC. It specifies CASSEMAVLAKNIQYF.

V gene TRBV14 combines with J gene TRBJ2-5, with 8 bases that match TRBD2. Germline trimming cut 6 bases from V and 3 bases from J; bases unmatched to any gene: 6. The CDR3 has 14 residues. Germline CDR1 is SGHDN and CDR2 is FVKESK. The CDR3 sequence: CASSLTGLEETQYF. The CDR3 DNA sequence: TGTGCCAGCAGTCTAACGGGACTAGAAGAGACCCAGTACTTC.